This T cell receptor beta chain was profiled in a study of CD8+CD57+ T cells in acquired aplastic anemia (dated 2018 in TCRdb). With regard to the full study: On average, sorted CD4+ and CD8+ cells yielded around 3.5 ug of extracted DNA, with a range of roughly 0.18 to 30 ug. For healthy donor samples, the average read count was around 9.9 million for CD4+ cells and 11 million to 14 million for CD8+ cells.

Results the study describes overall, beyond this receptor: Around 30 CD8+ CDR3 sequences were found in both patients and controls but appeared to be highly expressed in patients and within the immunodominant clones of the patients. Between patients and healthy controls, no significant difference in CD8+ Simpson's diversity was found (P=0.060).

Worth noting for this clonotype: The antigen this receptor binds is unknown. No base quality information exists; no much larger clone differs at one position.

In this study, sorted CD4+ and CD8+ T cells from the blood of healthy subjects and of severe aplastic anemia patients had their TCR repertoires deep-sequenced. Ficoll-Paque density gradient centrifugation was used to isolate peripheral blood mononuclear cells. Before DNA extraction, CD4+ and CD8+ T cells were sorted with FACS or magnetic beads. At the junction V is shortened by 7 bases and J by 11 bases, with 17 bases in between. From a lookup of the germline V gene, CDR1 and CDR2 are SQVTM and ANQGSEA. The CDR3, from cysteine to phenylalanine, totals 11 residues. Only CDR3 DNA remains: 33 bases, in frame from the first base. TCR beta VDJ combination and CDR3 sequence profiling used genomic DNA as the template. TCR repertoire sequencing was run on an Illumina HiSeq 2000. On the study's bioinformatics: TRBV/TRBJ rearrangement plots, CDR3 size and DJ length profiles, and Simpson's diversity index were used to assess repertoires. Whichever DNA sequence was most abundant in the deep sequencing data was defined as the immunodominant clone. CDR3 amino acid sequences were screened for sharing across subjects and compared with published repertoires and the VDJdb database. TCRdb handled the public reads itself, with Q25 trimming in fastp and clone calling in MiXCR, and kept productive beta chains. Each entry is one CDR3 protein sequence, shown with its most common DNA and genes. The V and J calls come from TCRdb's annotation, not from the publication. The sample yields 200,000 to 250,000 distinct CDR3 sequences; 60% to 65% were counted once. The ten largest make up about 31% of the sample.

What was sequenced was sorted CD4+, CD8+, or CD8+CD57+ T cells (not recorded which) from PBMCs. This TCR derives from a human donor in good health. Recombination connected TRBV29-1 to TRBJ1-1; TRBD1 is a weak D gene call, 5 bases matching. The nucleotide sequence is given as TGCAGCGGAACCGGGGCTTGGGAGGCTTTCTTT. The resulting protein is CSGTGAWEAFF.